The next 18 T cell receptor beta chains were all read from a single sample in a study of blood T cells in healthy people across ages. The authors ran a second PCR of roughly 6 to 12 cycles using a sample-barcoded 5' primer and a J-beta primer mix. Using its own MiXCR run on the 5' RACE reads, TCRdb lists one record per CDR3 protein. This sample yields some 900,000 distinct CDR3 sequences, of which about 44% are seen a single time; around an eighth belongs to the top ten. Sequenced sample: blood. The source of these receptors is a young man in good health.

The chain's CDR3 is CASSPREGHEQFF. CDR3 bases: TGCGCCAGCAGCCCCCGGGAGGGCCATGAGCAGTTCTTC. V usage is TRBV4-1 and J usage is TRBJ2-1; 8 bases match TRBD2. The length of the CDR3 is 13 residues. Germline lookup yields CDR1 MGHRA and CDR2 YSYEKL. V gave up 4 bases and J gave up 8 bases; unmatched junction bases: 4.

This clonotype was observed a few times. The V call is TRBV7-8, the J call TRBJ2-7; 8 bases are a match to TRBD2. CDR1 and CDR2 from the germline V gene are SGHVS and FQNEAQ. The V segment lost 6 bases and the J segment 5 bases; nucleotides outside the gene matches: 9. There are 14 residues in the CDR3. The CDR3 DNA sequence: TGTGCCAGCAGGGCGCGAGCGGGAGTCAACGAGCAGTACTTC. Translated, it gives CASRARAGVNEQYF. The variable domain in full, with the rest retrieved from reference TRBV7-8 and TRBJ2-7, is GAGVSQSPRYKVAKRGQDVALRCDPISGHVSLFWYQQALGQGPEFLTYFQNEAQLDKSGLPSDRFFAERPEGSVSTLKIQRTQQEDSAVYLCASRARAGVNEQYFGPGTRLTVT.

At least ten counts were recorded for this clonotype. CDR3 protein: CASSIDYLANYGYTF. In nucleotides, the CDR3 is TGTGCCAGCAGTATCGACTACCTAGCTAACTATGGCTACACCTTC. This chain uses TRBV27 with TRBJ1-2; D not certain. The CDR3 has 15 amino acids. Trimming removed 5 bases from V and 0 bases from J, with 13 bases in between. Germline loops: CDR1 MNHEY, CDR2 SMNVEV (reference sequence).

The V and J genes are TRBV5-1 and TRBJ2-3; 10 bases align to TRBD2. CDR1 and CDR2 from the germline V gene are SGHRS and YFSETQ. The V segment lost 7 bases and the J segment 1 base; nucleotides outside the gene matches: 6. The CDR3 extends over 15 amino acids. CDR3 residues: CASGWGTSGTDTQYF. The CDR3, as DNA: TGCGCCAGCGGTTGGGGGACTAGCGGCACAGATACGCAGTATTTT.

Comments on this clonotype: An end of the junction does not agree with germline; a read error may underlie this. The chain has TRBV20-1 and TRBJ2-7; D is possibly TRBD1 (6 bases). The CDR3 is 13 residues long. CDR1 and CDR2 from the germline V gene are DFQATT and SNEGSKA (reference sequence). The CDR3 bases are TGCGGTGCTCCCGGCAGGGGCTCCTACGAGCAGTACTTC. The encoded protein is CGAPGRGSYEQYF.

This clonotype was seen more than once but under ten times. The chain joins TRBV20-1 to TRBJ1-1, with D possibly TRBD1 on 5 matching bases. The CDR3 consists of 14 residues. CDR1 DFQATT and CDR2 SNEGSKA come from the germline V gene (reference sequence). Between the trimmed V and J ends, which lost 3 bases and 5 bases, there was a span of 16 bases. The DNA for the CDR3 is TGCAGTGCTAGCGCCTTCCAGGGAGGGACTGAAGCTTTCTTT. This encodes CSASAFQGGTEAFF.

There are a few counts of this clonotype. CDR3 sequence: CASSQDRTGLNTEAFF. Written as DNA, the CDR3 is TGCGCCAGCAGCCAGGACCGGACAGGGCTGAACACTGAAGCTTTCTTT. The chain joins TRBV4-3 to TRBJ1-1, with 8 positions matching TRBD1. The V segment lost 3 bases and the J segment 0 bases; nucleotides outside the gene matches: 6. The germline gives CDR1 LGHNA, CDR2 YSLEER. The CDR3 runs 16 residues.

The table lists this clonotype with a few counts. J is TRBJ1-2 and V is TRBV20-1; D is ambiguous. Deletions cut 6 bases from V and 4 bases from J, with 15 bases between. CDR1 and CDR2 from the germline V gene are DFQATT and SNEGSKA (reference sequence). The CDR3 contains 13 residues. CDR3 sequence: CSAEPTDSYGYTF. The CDR3 nucleotides read TGCAGTGCCGAGCCTACAGATTCCTATGGCTACACCTTC.

The chain has TRBV5-1 and TRBJ1-4; D is possibly TRBD1 (5 bases). CDR1 and CDR2 (germline): SGHRS, YFSETQ. The ends were cut back, 2 bases at V and 7 bases at J, with 18 bases in the middle. This CDR3 region has 16 residues. The CDR3 DNA reads as TGCGCCAGCAGCTTCTTCGGGACGTTAGTCGGTGAAAAACTGTTTTTT. Translated, it gives CASSFFGTLVGEKLFF.

The CDR3 sequence is CASSGDGRANYGYTF. DNA of the CDR3: TGTGCCAGCAGTGGCGACGGGCGCGCTAACTATGGCTACACCTTC. The chain has TRBV25-1 and TRBJ1-2; D not certain. Trimming cost V 4 bases and J 0 bases, with 12 bases left between them. The CDR3 totals 15 residues. Germline CDR1 is MGHDK and CDR2 is SYGVNS.

CDR3 region: CASSVETGASETQYF. DNA for the CDR3: TGTGCCAGCAGCGTTGAAACAGGGGCATCTGAGACCCAGTACTTC. The V gene is TRBV7-9, the J gene TRBJ2-5; TRBD1 matches at 7 bases. Per germline, CDR1 SEHNR and CDR2 FQNEAQ (reference sequence). V dropped 5 bases and J dropped 5; count of bases not matched to a gene: 11. The CDR3 consists of 15 residues.

The V gene is TRBV6-1, the J gene TRBJ1-5, with no clear D. This CDR3 spans 13 amino acids. V was shortened by 1 base and J by 4 bases, with 5 bases between the two germline ends. In germline, CDR1 is MNHNS, CDR2 SASEGT. As DNA, the CDR3 is TGTGCCAGCAGTGAAGTCTGGAATCAGCCCCAGCATTTT. Protein: CASSEVWNQPQHF.

This clonotype has more than one count but fewer than ten. This sequence joins TRBV27 and TRBJ2-2; 9 positions agree with TRBD2. The CDR3 sequence is 17 residues long. Trimming cost V 5 bases and J 2 bases; bases outside gene matches: 9. Germline lookup yields CDR1 MNHEY and CDR2 SMNVEV (reference sequence). The CDR3 reads CASSHNLAGANTGELFF. The CDR3 coding sequence is TGTGCCAGCAGTCACAATTTAGCGGGGGCCAACACCGGGGAGCTGTTTTTT.

The chain uses TRBV25-1 and TRBJ2-1; possibly TRBD2 for D (6 bases). The CDR3 runs to 15 residues. Looked up from germline, CDR1 is MGHDK and CDR2 is SYGVNS. V gave up 1 base and J gave up 13 bases, with 20 bases separating them. DNA of the CDR3: TGTGCCAGCAGTGAATGGGGGACTGGGGCTAGCGTCCAGTTCTTC. Protein: CASSEWGTGASVQFF.

The V and J genes are TRBV2 and TRBJ2-1; D possibly corresponds to TRBD2 (7 bases). TRBJ2-7 explains the end of the DNA better; the J call may be wrong. This CDR3 is 14 amino acids long. CDR1 is SNHLY and CDR2 is FYNNEI in the germline V gene. The CDR3 bases are TGTGCCAGCTTTATGGCCGGGGGGCACAATGAGCAGTACTTC. Encoded protein: CASFMAGGHNEQYF.

The chain recombines TRBV7-9 with TRBJ2-1; maybe TRBD1 (6 bases). The germline V gene encodes CDR1 SEHNR and CDR2 FQNEAQ (reference sequence). Trimming left V 2 bases short and J 2 bases short, with 13 bases between. This CDR3 spans 16 amino acids. The DNA for the CDR3 is TGTGCCAGCAGCTTACGGACAGCCCAACCCTACAATGAGCAGTTCTTC. This sequence encodes CASSLRTAQPYNEQFF.

The chain carries TRBV29-1 and TRBJ1-2; 7 positions match TRBD1. The CDR3 sequence is 13 residues long. V shed 6 bases, J shed 5 bases, and the junction held 9 bases outside the gene matches. Germline CDR1 SQVTM, CDR2 ANQGSEA. In nucleotides, the CDR3 is TGCAGCGTGCGGGACAGCCTGGATTATGGCTACACCTTC. Protein product: CSVRDSLDYGYTF.

The gene calls are TRBV7-2 and TRBJ2-1; 10 positions agree with TRBD2. CDR3 length: 15 amino acids. The V and J ends lost 5 bases and 6 bases, in that order; junction bases with no gene match: 7. From germline, CDR1 is SGHTA and CDR2 FQGNSA. The CDR3 loop is CTSSISGGHINEQFF. Here the CDR3 DNA reads TGTACCAGCAGCATTAGCGGGGGGCATATCAATGAGCAGTTCTTC.